The clone carrying this T cell receptor beta chain was detected only once. The antigen is undetermined. As the CDR3 is not closed by the conserved phenylalanine or tryptophan, this likely results from a read error. It is unclear where the CDR3 begins or ends on the DNA, so no DNA is shown, and the CDR3 is as TCRdb lists it. The data are from a study of Graves' ophthalmopathy and Graves' hyperthyroidism. The overall study: No treatment had been given when peripheral blood was collected at initial diagnosis. The study's findings and limits: Sensitivity of about 70% and specificity of 72.22% were achieved by the model that predicted ophthalmopathy progression.

Moderate-to-severe activity, CAS ≥3, NOSPECS ≥4 and a duration under 3 months were seen in donors with ophthalmopathy. Per the germline V gene, CDR1 is MNHEY and CDR2 is SVGAGI. The CDR3 length equals 8 residues, ends included. RNA transcripts served as template for amplifying TCR beta CDR3 sequences. A first-round RT-PCR used HTBI primers, followed by a second-round multiplex PCR. TCRdb reanalysed the multiplex PCR reads using MiXCR and keeps one entry per CDR3 protein. The sample includes about 13,000 distinct CDR3 sequences, 50% seen only once; the top ten take around 50%. Input material: peripheral blood. The origin of this receptor is a woman in her twenties or thirties with Graves' ophthalmopathy. The chain combines TRBV6-5 with TRBJ2-7. CDR3 residues: CASSRRTR.